This T cell receptor (beta chain) is drawn from a study of T cells in Graves' hyperthyroidism and ophthalmopathy. On the study more broadly: The authors collected peripheral blood at initial diagnosis, before any treatment. Broader study findings: In the analysis, a 13 V-J model separated ophthalmopathy from stable hyperthyroidism.

The study based diagnoses on clinical symptoms, serum thyroxine and TRAb, thyroid ultrasound and orbital computed tomography. Fresh peripheral blood, roughly 10 ml of it, supplied the PBMCs. What was amplified from RNA transcripts were TCR beta CDR3 regions. The HTBI set primed first-round TCR CDR3 RT-PCR. TCRdb independently ran MiXCR on the multiplex PCR reads; one entry per CDR3 protein. This table has a few hundred thousand distinct CDR3 sequences, 18% appearing once. Trimming took off 0 bases at V and 3 bases at J, with 16 bases between the two ends. The CDR3 sequence is 17 residues long. Germline V CDR1 and CDR2: MGHRA, YSYEKL. On this clonotype: The antigen is unknown.

The chain employs TRBV4-1 and TRBJ2-3, with D possibly matching TRBD2 (6 bases). This receptor was obtained from a man between 40 and 49 years old with Graves' hyperthyroidism. The sequenced sample was blood. CDR3 in amino acids: CASSQDVMGGRTDTQYF. DNA of the CDR3: TGCGCCAGCAGCCAAGATGTGATGGGGGGTCGGACAGATACGCAGTATTTT.